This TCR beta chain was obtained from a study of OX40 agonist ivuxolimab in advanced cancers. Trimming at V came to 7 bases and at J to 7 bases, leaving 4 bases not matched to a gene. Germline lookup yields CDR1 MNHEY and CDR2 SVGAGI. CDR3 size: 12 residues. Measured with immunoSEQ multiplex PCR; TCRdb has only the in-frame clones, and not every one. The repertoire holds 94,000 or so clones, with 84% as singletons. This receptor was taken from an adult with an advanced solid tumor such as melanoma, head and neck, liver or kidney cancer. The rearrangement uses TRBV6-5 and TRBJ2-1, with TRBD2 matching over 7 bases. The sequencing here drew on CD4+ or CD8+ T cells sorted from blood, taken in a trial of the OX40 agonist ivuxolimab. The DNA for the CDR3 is TGTGCCAGCACGGGCGGGAGTAATGAGCAGTTCTTC. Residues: CASTGGSNEQFF.